These 3 T cell receptor beta chains share one sample of origin, sequenced in a study of post-analysis software for immune sequencing data. Study-wide points: When patients were compared with controls, about 5 TRBV segments were more frequent, TRBV5-6, TRBV5-1 and TRBV20-1 among them.

These receptors lack a known antigen. The TCR beta cDNA libraries contained unique molecular identifiers. TCRdb reprocessed the PCR reads via MiXCR and lists one record per CDR3 protein. The sample yields 750,000 to 950,000 distinct CDR3 sequences, 46% seen once. Sequenced: blood. The source of these receptors is a girl aged 10-17 years with multiple sclerosis.

The chain employs TRBV6-5 and TRBJ1-1; no firm D call. Trimming shortened V by 0 bases and J by 1 base, and 6 bases separated the two germline ends. From germline, CDR1 is MNHEY and CDR2 SVGAGI. This CDR3 spans 14 amino acids. The DNA for the CDR3 is TGTGCCAGCAGTTACTCGAACGAGAACACTGAAGCTTTCTTT. This codes for CASSYSNENTEAFF.

This chain connects TRBV29-1 to TRBJ2-7; 9 positions agree with TRBD2. Losses at the gene ends were 8 bases for V and 6 bases for J; bases not matched to a gene: 8. Germline CDR1 SQVTM, CDR2 ANQGSEA. The CDR3 totals 12 residues. This CDR3 reads CSYRLADAEQYF. The CDR3 DNA reads as TGCAGCTACCGACTAGCGGATGCCGAGCAGTACTTC.

This chain connects TRBV20-1 to TRBJ2-7, with D possibly TRBD2 on 5 matching bases. Germline assignment: CDR1 DFQATT and CDR2 SNEGSKA (reference sequence). CDR3 size: 14 residues. The CDR3 DNA reads as TGCAGCCCCCATGCGGGCCTCTCGCCCTACGAGCAGTACTTC. Encoded protein: CSPHAGLSPYEQYF.